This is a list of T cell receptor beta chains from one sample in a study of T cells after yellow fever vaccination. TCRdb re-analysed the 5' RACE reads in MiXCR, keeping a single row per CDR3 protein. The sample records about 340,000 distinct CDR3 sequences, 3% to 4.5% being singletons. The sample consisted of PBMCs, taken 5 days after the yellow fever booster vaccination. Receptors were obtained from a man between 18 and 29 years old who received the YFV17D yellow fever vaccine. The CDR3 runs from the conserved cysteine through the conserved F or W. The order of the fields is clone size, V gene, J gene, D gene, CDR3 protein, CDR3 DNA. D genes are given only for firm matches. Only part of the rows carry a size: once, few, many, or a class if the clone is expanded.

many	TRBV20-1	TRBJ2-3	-	CSARGSFTDTQYF	TGCAGTGCTAGGGGAAGTTTCACAGATACGCAGTATTTT
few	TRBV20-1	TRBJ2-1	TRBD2	CSARDLTSGGDNEQFF	TGCAGTGCTAGAGATCTAACTAGCGGGGGCGACAATGAGCAGTTCTTC
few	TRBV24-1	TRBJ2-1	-	CATSGRGNRTYNEQFF	TGTGCCACCAGTGGTCGCGGTAACAGGACGTACAATGAGCAGTTCTTC
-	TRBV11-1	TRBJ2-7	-	CASSLGGPVEIMEQYF	TGTGCCAGCAGCTTAGGCGGACCAGTAGAGATAATGGAGCAGTACTTC
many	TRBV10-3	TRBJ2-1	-	CAISESYDEQFF	TGTGCCATCAGTGAGTCGTACGATGAGCAGTTCTTC
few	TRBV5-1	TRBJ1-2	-	CASSPDRPDYGYTF	TGCGCCAGCAGCCCGGATAGACCTGACTATGGCTACACCTTC
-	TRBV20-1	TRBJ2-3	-	CSARTPRTDTQYF	TGCAGTGCTAGGACACCTCGCACAGATACGCAGTATTTT
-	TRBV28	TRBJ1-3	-	CATKPVFSGNTIYF	TGTGCCACCAAACCCGTATTCTCTGGAAACACCATATATTTT
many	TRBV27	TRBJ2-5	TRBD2	CASSYIAGGLLETQYF	TGTGCCAGCAGTTACATAGCGGGGGGGCTTTTGGAGACCCAGTACTTC
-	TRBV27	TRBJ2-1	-	CASSFGGSNEQFF	TGTGCCAGCAGTTTCGGGGGAAGCAATGAGCAGTTCTTC
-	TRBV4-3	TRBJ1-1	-	CASSQDRVRMNTEAFF	TGCGCCAGCAGCCAAGATAGGGTAAGAATGAACACTGAAGCTTTCTTT
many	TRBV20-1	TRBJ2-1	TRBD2	CSARTSSYNEQFF	TGCAGTGCAAGGACTAGTTCCTACAATGAGCAGTTCTTC
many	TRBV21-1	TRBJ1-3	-	CASSKDSDRARNTIYF	TGTGCCAGCAGCAAAGACTCGGACAGGGCAAGAAACACCATATATTTT
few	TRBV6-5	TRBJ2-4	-	CASSYSDIGDIQYF	TGTGCCAGCAGTTACTCGGACATTGGGGACATTCAGTACTTC
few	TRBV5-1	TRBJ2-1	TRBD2	CASSLPGGNNEQFF	TGCGCCAGCAGCTTGCCGGGGGGTAACAATGAGCAGTTCTTC
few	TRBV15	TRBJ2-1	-	CATQGSGAYNEQFF	TGTGCCACCCAGGGGAGCGGCGCCTACAATGAGCAGTTCTTC
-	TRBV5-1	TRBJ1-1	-	CASSLFSRTEAFF	TGCGCCAGCAGCTTGTTTTCGCGGACTGAAGCTTTCTTT
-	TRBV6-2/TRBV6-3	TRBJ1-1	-	CASSYGSRMVNTEAFF	TGTGCCAGCAGTTACGGGTCTCGTATGGTGAACACTGAAGCTTTCTTT
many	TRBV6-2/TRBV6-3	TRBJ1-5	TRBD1	CASSRTGWGHQPQHF	TGTGCCAGCAGCAGGACAGGGTGGGGGCATCAGCCCCAGCATTTT
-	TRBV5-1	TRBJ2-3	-	CASSLDYTSTDTQYF	TGCGCCAGCAGCTTGGACTACACTAGCACAGATACGCAGTATTTT
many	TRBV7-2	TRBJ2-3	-	CASSPGGRGGTDTQYF	TGTGCCAGCAGCCCAGGCGGTCGCGGGGGCACAGATACGCAGTATTTT
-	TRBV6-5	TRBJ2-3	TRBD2	CASSYYGLAESTDTQYF	TGTGCCAGCAGTTACTATGGCCTAGCGGAAAGCACAGATACGCAGTATTTT
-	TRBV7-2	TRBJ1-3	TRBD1	CASSRIGTGAGNTIYF	TGTGCCAGCAGCCGGATTGGGACAGGGGCTGGAAACACCATATATTTT
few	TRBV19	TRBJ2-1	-	CASSISAYNEQFF	TGTGCCAGTAGTATCTCAGCCTACAATGAGCAGTTCTTC
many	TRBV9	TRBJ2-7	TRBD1	CASSVSTGTGGHEQYF	TGTGCCAGCAGCGTCTCCACCGGGACAGGGGGCCACGAGCAGTACTTC
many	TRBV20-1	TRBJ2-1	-	CSASKSYSYNEQFF	TGCAGTGCTTCAAAGTCCTACTCCTACAATGAGCAGTTCTTC
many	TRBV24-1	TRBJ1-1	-	CATSDLENTEAFF	TGTGCCACCAGTGATTTGGAGAACACTGAAGCTTTCTTT
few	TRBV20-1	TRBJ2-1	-	CSAGGVAGAGNEQFF	TGCAGTGCTGGGGGGGTTGCGGGGGCCGGCAATGAGCAGTTCTTC
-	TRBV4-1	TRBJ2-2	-	CASSQEWGEQLSNTGELFF	TGCGCCAGCAGCCAAGAATGGGGCGAGCAATTGTCCAACACCGGGGAGCTGTTTTTT
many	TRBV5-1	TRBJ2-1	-	CASSSGVNEQFF	TGCGCCAGCAGCTCGGGGGTGAATGAGCAGTTCTTC
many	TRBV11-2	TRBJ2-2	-	CASSLWLASTGELFF	TGTGCCAGCAGCTTATGGCTAGCTAGCACCGGGGAGCTGTTTTTT
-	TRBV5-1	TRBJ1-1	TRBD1	CASSLVGGAGPEAFF	TGCGCCAGCAGCTTGGTAGGGGGCGCGGGTCCTGAAGCTTTCTTT
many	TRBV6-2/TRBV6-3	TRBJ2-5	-	CASSSLDVAHETQYF	TGTGCCAGCAGTTCCCTGGACGTGGCCCATGAGACCCAGTACTTC
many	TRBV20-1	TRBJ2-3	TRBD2	CSASQAGGYTDTQYF	TGCAGTGCTAGTCAAGCGGGGGGCTACACAGATACGCAGTATTTT
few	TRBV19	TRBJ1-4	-	CASSFLLQPLFF	TGTGCCAGTAGTTTTCTCCTACAGCCACTGTTTTTT
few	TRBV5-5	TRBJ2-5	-	CASSFAADAETQYF	TGTGCCAGCAGCTTTGCTGCAGACGCCGAGACCCAGTACTTC